The T cell receptor (beta chain) under discussion was sequenced for a study of human T cells and chemical hapten exposure. Study summary: There were per-sample TCR yield variations, arising mainly from small pooled library volume differences. Study-wide results and caveats: The number of TCRs over 1 in 1000 frequency stayed unchanged after DPC.

Germline trimming cut 2 bases from V and 5 bases from J; bases unmatched to any gene: 8. This CDR3 spans 14 amino acids. Germline V lookup: CDR1 DFQATT, CDR2 SNEGSKA (reference sequence). Per the study methods: 95,638 TCRs per sample was the median, with a range of about 20,000 to 690,600. MiXCR, run by TCRdb on the RACE reads, gives a single entry per CDR3 protein. TCRdb's processing, not the study's, gives the V and J calls here. The sample records around 130,000 distinct CDR3 sequences, approximately 9% being singletons. Turning to this clonotype: The antigen remains undetermined.

Time point meaning: healthy volunteer bleed at 2 weeks. Total RNA was extracted from unfractionated whole blood. The chain couples TRBV20-1 to TRBJ1-2; 7 nucleotides line up with TRBD1. The sample taken for sequencing was whole blood. The sequence was obtained from a male donor in good health. Some clones in this sample may be carry-over from other donors' samples. CDR3 sequence: CSARPNQGGYGYTF. The CDR3 DNA is TGCAGTGCTAGACCAAACCAGGGGGGGTATGGCTACACCTTC.